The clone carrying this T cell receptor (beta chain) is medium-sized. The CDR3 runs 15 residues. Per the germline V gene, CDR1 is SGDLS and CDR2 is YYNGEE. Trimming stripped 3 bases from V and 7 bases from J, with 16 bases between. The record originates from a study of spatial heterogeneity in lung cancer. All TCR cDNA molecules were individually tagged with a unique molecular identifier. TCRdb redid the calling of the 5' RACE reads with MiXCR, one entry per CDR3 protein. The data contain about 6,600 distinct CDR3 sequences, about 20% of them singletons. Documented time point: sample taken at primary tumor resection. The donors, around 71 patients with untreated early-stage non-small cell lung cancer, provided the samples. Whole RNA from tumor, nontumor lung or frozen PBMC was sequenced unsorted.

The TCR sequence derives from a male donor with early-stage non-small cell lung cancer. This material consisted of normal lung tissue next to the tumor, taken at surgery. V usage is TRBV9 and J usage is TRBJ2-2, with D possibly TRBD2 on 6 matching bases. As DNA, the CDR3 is TGTGCCAGCAGCGCCCCCGGGAGCAATGTCGGGGAGCTGTTTTTT. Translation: CASSAPGSNVGELFF.